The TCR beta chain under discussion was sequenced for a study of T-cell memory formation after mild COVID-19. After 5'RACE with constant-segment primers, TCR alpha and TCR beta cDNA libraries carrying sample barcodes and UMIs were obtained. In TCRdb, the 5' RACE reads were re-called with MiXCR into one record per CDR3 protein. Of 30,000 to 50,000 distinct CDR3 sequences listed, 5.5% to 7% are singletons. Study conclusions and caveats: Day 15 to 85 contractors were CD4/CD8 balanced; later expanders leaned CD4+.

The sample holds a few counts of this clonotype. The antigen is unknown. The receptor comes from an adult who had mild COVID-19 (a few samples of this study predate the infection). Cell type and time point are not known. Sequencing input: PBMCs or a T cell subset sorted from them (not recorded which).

The CDR3 sequence is CASRGTSGREWETQYF. The CDR3 DNA is TGTGCCAGTAGAGGGACTAGCGGGAGGGAGTGGGAGACCCAGTACTTC. This chain links TRBV19 with TRBJ2-5, with 16 bases fitting TRBD2. This CDR3 comprises 16 residues. V lost 6 bases to trimming and J lost 5 bases; unmatched junction nucleotides: 6. The V gene's germline CDR1 is LNHDA and CDR2 SQIVND (reference sequence).